A single sample is the source of the 20 T cell receptor beta chains below, sequenced in a study of T cell responses to AZD1222 COVID-19 vaccine. Sequenced by immunoSEQ multiplex PCR; TCRdb stores in-frame clones only, minus some. The sample holds about 160,000 clones; approximately 87% are singletons and the top ten take 4% to 4.5%. Specimen: peripheral blood, collected 28 days after the second AZD1222 dose. The receptors were sampled from an adult who received the AZD1222 COVID-19 vaccine.

The J gene is TRBJ1-2, the V gene TRBV12-3 or TRBV12-4, with D possibly TRBD1 on 5 matching bases. The length of the CDR3 is 13 residues. V dropped 1 base and J dropped 8 bases, with 11 bases sitting between them. CDR3 DNA: TGTGCCAGCAGTTTAGTAGGGGTTCAGGGCTACACCTTC. Translating it yields CASSLVGVQGYTF.

The chain has TRBV7-2 and TRBJ2-2; no clear D gene. This CDR3 contains 16 residues. CDR1 and CDR2 from the germline V gene are SGHTA and FQGNSA. Trimming removed 5 bases from V and 7 bases from J, with 20 bases in between. CDR3 region: CASSLPGEVSHGELFF. The CDR3 nucleotides read TGTGCCAGCAGCCTCCCAGGAGAAGTATCACACGGGGAGCTGTTTTTT.

In its sample, this clone was seen once. V gene TRBV5-6 combines with J gene TRBJ2-7, with D unresolved. This CDR3 has 14 amino acids. Germline CDR1 and CDR2: SGHDT and YYEEEE. V was clipped by 0 bases and J by 6 bases, with 13 bases between them. The chain's CDR3 is CASSLAPRPFEQYF. The CDR3 DNA reads TGTGCCAGCAGCTTGGCCCCGAGGCCGTTCGAGCAGTACTTC.

The chain combines TRBV5-1 with TRBJ1-6; D is unclear. Germline-derived CDR1 and CDR2 are SGHRS and YFSETQ. Trimming pared 4 bases from V and 6 bases from J, leaving 8 bases between. CDR3 length equals 13 residues. CDR3 nucleotide sequence: TGCGCCAGCAGCCGCGGACCTAATTCACCCCTCCACTTT. Translating it yields CASSRGPNSPLHF.

V is TRBV7-9 and J is TRBJ2-5, with TRBD2 identical over 12 bases. Trimming removed 5 bases from V and 3 bases from J; junction bases left unmatched: 4. Germline CDR1 SEHNR, CDR2 FQNEAQ (reference sequence). The CDR3 consists of 15 residues. Written as DNA, the CDR3 is TGTGCCAGCAGCGAGACTAGCGGGGGAGAAGAGACCCAGTACTTC. Translation: CASSETSGGEETQYF.

The chain combines TRBV5-1 with TRBJ2-1; D call uncertain. Per the germline V gene, CDR1 is SGHRS and CDR2 is YFSETQ. The V gene lost 4 bases and the J gene lost 7 bases, with 9 bases spanning the gap. The CDR3 covers 12 residues. CDR3 in amino acids: CASSLPKNEQFF. The DNA for the CDR3 is TGCGCCAGCAGCCTACCCAAGAATGAGCAGTTCTTC. The full variable domain, rest sourced from reference TRBV5-1 and TRBJ2-1, is KAGVTQTPRYLIKTRGQQVTLSCSPISGHRSVSWYQQTPGQGLQFLFEYFSETQRNKGNFPGRFSGRQFSNSRSEMNVSTLELGDSALYLCASSLPKNEQFFGPGTRLTVL.

This chain joins TRBV3-1 (or the pseudogene TRBV3-2) and TRBJ2-1, with 7 bases identical to TRBD1. CDR3 length: 15 residues. In germline, CDR1 is LGHDT, CDR2 YNNKEL (reference sequence). With V trimmed by 4 bases and J by 1 base, 4 bases remained unmatched. The CDR3 DNA is TGTGCCAGCAGCCTAGGGGGCCGGTCCTACAATGAGCAGTTCTTC. Residues: CASSLGGRSYNEQFF.

J is TRBJ2-2 and V is TRBV6-5, with D possibly matching TRBD2 (7 bases). CDR1 is MNHEY and CDR2 is SVGAGI in the germline V gene. The CDR3 has 14 amino acids. V lost 6 bases and J 5 bases, leaving 13 bases between the germline ends. As DNA, the CDR3 is TGTGCCAGCAGCTCGGGGGGCGGAACCGGGGAGCTGTTTTTT. Translated: CASSSGGGTGELFF.

The chain joins TRBV18 to TRBJ1-2, with 11 bases identical to TRBD1. The CDR3 spans 15 residues. Per germline, CDR1 KGHSH and CDR2 LQKENI. Trimming removed 3 bases from V and 6 bases from J; junction bases left unmatched: 6. The CDR3 bases are TGTGCCAGCTCACCTCCTGGACAGGGGGCAGATGGCTACACCTTC. As protein: CASSPPGQGADGYTF.

V is TRBV4-1 and J is TRBJ2-7; TRBD2 is a possible D gene (5 bases). The CDR3 runs to 13 residues. Germline V gene data show CDR1 as MGHRA and CDR2 as YSYEKL. V lost 4 bases and J lost 0, with 7 bases in between. Here the CDR3 reads CASSPGSSYEQYF. In nucleotides, the CDR3 is TGCGCCAGCAGCCCGGGGAGCTCCTACGAGCAGTACTTC.

V usage is TRBV12-3 or TRBV12-4 and J usage is TRBJ2-3; D uncertain. Trimming stripped 3 bases from V and 3 bases from J, with 7 bases between. This CDR3 has 13 residues. The CDR3 spells CASSFLATDTQYF. CDR3 in DNA: TGTGCCAGCAGTTTCTTAGCAACAGATACGCAGTATTTT.

In nucleotides, the CDR3 is TGTGCCAGCAGACCAACTTGGACTAGCTTAAACATTCAGTACTTC. It codes for CASRPTWTSLNIQYF. J is TRBJ2-4 and V is TRBV19, with 8 nucleotides matching TRBD2. Germline V gives CDR1 LNHDA, CDR2 SQIVND (reference sequence). This CDR3 has 15 residues. V trimming: 9 bases; J trimming: 6 bases; junction bases outside the gene matches: 13.

This clone was seen more than once but under ten times. The chain uses TRBV6-5 and TRBJ1-5; D is unclear. This CDR3 region has 15 residues. From germline, CDR1 is MNHEY and CDR2 SVGAGI. Trimming took 0 bases from V and 3 from J, leaving 9 bases between them. In DNA, the CDR3 is TGTGCCAGCAGTTACTCAGGGAAGCCCAATCAGCCCCAGCATTTT. Its protein is CASSYSGKPNQPQHF.

The chain joins TRBV7-9 to TRBJ2-3, with D maybe TRBD2 (5 bases). The V gene lost 5 bases and the J gene lost 4 bases, with 16 bases spanning the gap. The germline V gene has CDR1 SEHNR and CDR2 FQNEAQ (reference sequence). This CDR3 spans 15 amino acids. The CDR3 is CASSPGGPLADTQYF. The DNA for the CDR3 is TGTGCCAGCAGCCCCGGCGGGCCCTTGGCAGATACGCAGTATTTT.

Concerning this clone itself: Other DNA sequences in this specimen translate into the identical CDR3. This chain links TRBV4-3 with TRBJ1-4; tentatively, D is TRBD1 (5 bases). CDR3 length: 14 residues. V was pared by 0 bases and J by 8 bases, with 10 bases between. CDR1 is LGHNA and CDR2 is YSLEER in the germline V gene. The CDR3 sequence: CASSQDRVREKLFF. CDR3 DNA: TGCGCCAGCAGCCAAGACAGGGTGCGAGAAAAACTGTTTTTT.

The sample holds a few counts of this clone. CDR3 in amino acids: CASSLALGREDNQPQHF. CDR3 coding DNA: TGCGCCAGCAGCTTGGCTCTCGGCAGGGAGGACAATCAGCCCCAGCATTTT. The chain joins TRBV5-1 to TRBJ1-5; weak D call: TRBD1 (5 bases). The CDR3 consists of 17 residues. Trimming shortened V by 0 bases and J by 3 bases, and 16 bases separated the two germline ends. Germline values: CDR1 SGHRS, CDR2 YFSETQ.

The chain carries TRBV12-3 or TRBV12-4 and TRBJ1-4; D is undetermined. Trimming stripped 6 bases from V and 5 bases from J, with 7 bases between. The CDR3 spans 12 residues. The CDR3 protein is CASRPPNEKLFF. The CDR3, as DNA: TGTGCCAGCAGGCCGCCGAATGAAAAACTGTTTTTT.

This rearrangement joins TRBV3-1 (or the pseudogene TRBV3-2) to TRBJ2-7; unclear D gene. Between the trimmed V and J ends, which lost 5 bases and 2 bases, there was a span of 13 bases. The CDR3 is 14 amino acids. CDR1 LGHDT and CDR2 YNNKEL come from the germline V gene (reference sequence). CDR3 amino acids: CASSGTGRAYEQYF. Written as DNA, the CDR3 is TGTGCCAGCAGCGGAACCGGACGGGCCTACGAGCAGTACTTC.

As DNA, the CDR3 is TGTGCCAGCAGCTTAGGCCCAGTTGATGTCTACACCTTC. Its translation is CASSLGPVDVYTF. The chain couples TRBV7-2 to TRBJ1-2; D gene uncertain. Germline V CDR1 and CDR2: SGHTA, FQGNSA. The germline V and J ends were trimmed by 1 base and 10 bases, with 13 bases remaining between them. This CDR3 has 13 residues.

This clone was detected only once. The V gene is TRBV9, the J gene TRBJ1-2; TRBD1 matches 7 bases. Per germline, CDR1 SGDLS and CDR2 YYNGEE. The J segment lost 0 bases and the V segment lost 0 bases, leaving 2 bases of the junction unmatched. The CDR3 contains 15 residues. This chain's CDR3 is CASSVAQGANYGYTF. As DNA, the CDR3 is TGTGCCAGCAGCGTAGCCCAGGGGGCTAACTATGGCTACACCTTC.